Described below is a single TCR beta chain sequence and its context. Antigen unknown. The protocol was immunoSEQ multiplex PCR, while the TCRdb copy is restricted to in-frame clones and leaves out a portion. The sample shows 50,000 to 70,000 clones, 90% to 98% of them seen only once. This sample was taken from a study of siplizumab effects on memory and regulatory T cells. Study-wide results and caveats: Siplizumab conditions gave an average of around 65% Treg-derived mappable alloreactive CD4+ clones, versus around 27% for controls. Apparently key alloresponse contributors, naive T cells also seemed more diverse than memory cells.

The TCR comes from a human donor in good health. The material sequenced was naive CD8+ T cells sorted from blood.

The CDR3 loop reads CASSPLPGGNTEAFF. The CDR3 DNA is TGTGCCAGCAGTCCACTCCCAGGGGGGAACACTGAAGCTTTCTTT. This rearrangement joins TRBV27 to TRBJ1-1, with 7 bases fitting TRBD1. The CDR3 contains 15 residues. J gave up 1 base and V 5 bases, and 7 bases lay outside the gene matches. The germline gives CDR1 MNHEY, CDR2 SMNVEV (reference sequence).